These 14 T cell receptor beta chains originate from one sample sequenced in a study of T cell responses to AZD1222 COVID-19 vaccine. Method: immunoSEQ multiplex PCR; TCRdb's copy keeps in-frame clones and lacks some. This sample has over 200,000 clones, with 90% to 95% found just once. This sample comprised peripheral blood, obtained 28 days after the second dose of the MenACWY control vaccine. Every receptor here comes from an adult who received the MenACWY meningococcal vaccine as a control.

In DNA, the CDR3 is TGTGCCACCTGGACAGGGGGCAATCAGCCCCAGCATTTT. Amino acids: CATWTGGNQPQHF. This chain connects TRBV2 to TRBJ1-5, with TRBD1 matching 9 bases. This CDR3 comprises 13 residues. Germline trimming cut 10 bases from V and 2 bases from J; bases unmatched to any gene: 3. The germline V gene has CDR1 SNHLY and CDR2 FYNNEI.

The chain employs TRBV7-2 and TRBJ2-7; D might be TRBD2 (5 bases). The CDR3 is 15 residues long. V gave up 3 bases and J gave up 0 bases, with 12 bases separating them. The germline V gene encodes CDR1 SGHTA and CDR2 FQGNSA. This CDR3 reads CASSFAGGFSYEQYF. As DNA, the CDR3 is TGTGCCAGCAGCTTCGCGGGTGGGTTCTCCTACGAGCAGTACTTC.

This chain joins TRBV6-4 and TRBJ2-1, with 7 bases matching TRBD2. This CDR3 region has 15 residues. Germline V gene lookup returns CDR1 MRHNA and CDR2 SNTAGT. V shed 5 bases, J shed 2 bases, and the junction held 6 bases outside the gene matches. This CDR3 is CASSTSAGAYNEQFF. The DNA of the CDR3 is TGTGCCAGCAGTACCTCGGCGGGGGCCTACAATGAGCAGTTCTTC.

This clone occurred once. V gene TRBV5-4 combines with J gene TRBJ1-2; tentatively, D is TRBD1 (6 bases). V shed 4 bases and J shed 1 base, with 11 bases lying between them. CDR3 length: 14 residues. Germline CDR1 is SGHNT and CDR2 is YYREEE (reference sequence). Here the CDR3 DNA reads TGTGCCAGCAGCCTCGGACAGAATAACTATGGCTACACCTTC. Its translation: CASSLGQNNYGYTF.

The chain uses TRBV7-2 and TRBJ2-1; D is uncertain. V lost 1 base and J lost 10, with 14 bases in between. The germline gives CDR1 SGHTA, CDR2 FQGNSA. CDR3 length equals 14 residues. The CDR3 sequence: CASSLEAARPEQFF. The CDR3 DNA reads TGTGCCAGCAGCTTAGAGGCAGCTAGGCCCGAGCAGTTCTTC.

CDR3 DNA sequence: TGCGCCAGCAGCCAAGAAGTCCCATCCGCTGGAAACACCATATATTTT. The encoded protein is CASSQEVPSAGNTIYF. The chain links TRBV4-1 to TRBJ1-3, with D uncertain. Looked up from germline, CDR1 is MGHRA and CDR2 is YSYEKL. Trimming removed 0 bases from V and 2 bases from J, with 11 bases in between. The CDR3 length is 16 residues.

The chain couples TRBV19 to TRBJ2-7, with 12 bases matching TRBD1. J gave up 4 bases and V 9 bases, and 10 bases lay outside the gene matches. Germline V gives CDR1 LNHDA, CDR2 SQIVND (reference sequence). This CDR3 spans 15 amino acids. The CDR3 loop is CASSTGTGGGYEQYF. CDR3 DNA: TGTGCCAGCTCCACCGGGACAGGGGGCGGGTACGAGCAGTACTTC.

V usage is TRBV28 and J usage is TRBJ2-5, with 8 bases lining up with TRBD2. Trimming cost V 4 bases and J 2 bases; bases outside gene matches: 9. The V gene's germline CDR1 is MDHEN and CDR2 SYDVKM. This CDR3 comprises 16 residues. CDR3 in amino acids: CASSSLGRVGQETQYF. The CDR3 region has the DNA TGTGCCAGCAGTTCCCTCGGGAGGGTCGGGCAAGAGACCCAGTACTTC.

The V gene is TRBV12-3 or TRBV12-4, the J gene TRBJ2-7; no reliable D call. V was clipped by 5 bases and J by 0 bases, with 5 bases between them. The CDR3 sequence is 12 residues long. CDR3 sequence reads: CASSVSSYEQYF. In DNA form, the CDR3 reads TGTGCCAGCAGTGTCTCCTCCTACGAGCAGTACTTC.

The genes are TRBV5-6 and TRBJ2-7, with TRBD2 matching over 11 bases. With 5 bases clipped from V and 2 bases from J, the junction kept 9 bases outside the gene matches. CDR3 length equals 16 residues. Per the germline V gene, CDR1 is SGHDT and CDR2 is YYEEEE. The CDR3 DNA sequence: TGTGCCAGCAGTGGGGAACTAGCGGGGGTTACCTACGAGCAGTACTTC. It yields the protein CASSGELAGVTYEQYF.

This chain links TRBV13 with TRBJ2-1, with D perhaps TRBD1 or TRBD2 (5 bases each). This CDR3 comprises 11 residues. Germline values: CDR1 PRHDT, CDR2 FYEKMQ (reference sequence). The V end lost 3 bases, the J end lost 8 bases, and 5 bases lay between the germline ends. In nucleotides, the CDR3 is TGTGCCAGCAGCTTGGGGGATGAGCAGTTCTTC. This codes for CASSLGDEQFF. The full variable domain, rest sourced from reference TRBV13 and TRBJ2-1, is AAGVIQSPRHLIKEKRETATLKCYPIPRHDTVYWYQQGPGQDPQFLISFYEKMQSDKGSIPDRFSAQQFSDYHSELNMSSLELGDSALYFCASSLGDEQFFGPGTRLTVL.

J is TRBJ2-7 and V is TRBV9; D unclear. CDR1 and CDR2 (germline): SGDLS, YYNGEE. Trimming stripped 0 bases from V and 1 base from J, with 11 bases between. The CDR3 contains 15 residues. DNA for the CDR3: TGTGCCAGCAGCGTAGATCTATCCGGTTCCTACGAGCAGTACTTC. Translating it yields CASSVDLSGSYEQYF.

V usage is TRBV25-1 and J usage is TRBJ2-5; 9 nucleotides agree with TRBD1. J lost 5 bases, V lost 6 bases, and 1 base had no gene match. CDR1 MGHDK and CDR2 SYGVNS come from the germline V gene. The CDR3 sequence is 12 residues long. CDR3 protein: CASRGQGETQYF. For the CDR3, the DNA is TGTGCCAGCAGGGGACAGGGTGAGACCCAGTACTTC.

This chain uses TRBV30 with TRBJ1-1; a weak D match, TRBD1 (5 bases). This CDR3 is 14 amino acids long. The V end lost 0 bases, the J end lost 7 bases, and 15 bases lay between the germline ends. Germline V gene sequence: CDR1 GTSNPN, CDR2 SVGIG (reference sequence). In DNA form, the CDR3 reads TGTGCCTGGAGTGTACGGCAGGGTTTCGGTGAAGCTTTCTTT. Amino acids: CAWSVRQGFGEAFF.